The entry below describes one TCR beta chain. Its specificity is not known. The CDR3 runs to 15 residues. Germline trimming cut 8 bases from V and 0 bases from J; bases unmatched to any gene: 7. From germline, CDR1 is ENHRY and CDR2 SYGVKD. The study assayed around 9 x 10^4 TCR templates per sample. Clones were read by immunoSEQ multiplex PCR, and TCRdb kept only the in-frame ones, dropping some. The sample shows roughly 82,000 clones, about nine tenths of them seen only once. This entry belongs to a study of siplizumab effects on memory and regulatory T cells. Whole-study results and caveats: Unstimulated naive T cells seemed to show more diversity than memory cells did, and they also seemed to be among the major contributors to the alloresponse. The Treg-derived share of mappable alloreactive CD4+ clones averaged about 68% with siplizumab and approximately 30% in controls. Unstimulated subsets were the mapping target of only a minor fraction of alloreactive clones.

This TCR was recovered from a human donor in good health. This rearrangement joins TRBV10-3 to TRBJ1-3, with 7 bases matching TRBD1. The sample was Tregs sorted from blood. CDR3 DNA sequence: TGTGCCATCGGCAAAGGGGGCGCCTCTGGAAACACCATATATTTT. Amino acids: CAIGKGGASGNTIYF.